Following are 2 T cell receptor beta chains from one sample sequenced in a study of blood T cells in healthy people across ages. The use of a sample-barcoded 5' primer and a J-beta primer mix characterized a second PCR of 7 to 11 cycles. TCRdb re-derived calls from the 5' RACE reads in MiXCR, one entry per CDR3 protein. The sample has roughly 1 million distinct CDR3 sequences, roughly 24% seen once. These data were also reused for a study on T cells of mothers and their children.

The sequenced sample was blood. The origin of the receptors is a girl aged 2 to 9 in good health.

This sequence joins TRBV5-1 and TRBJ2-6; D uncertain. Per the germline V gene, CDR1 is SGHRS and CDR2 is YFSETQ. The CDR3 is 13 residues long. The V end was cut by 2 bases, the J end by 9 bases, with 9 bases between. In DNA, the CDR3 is TGCGCCAGCAGCTTCGATGGTTTCAACGTCCTGACTTTC. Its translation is CASSFDGFNVLTF.

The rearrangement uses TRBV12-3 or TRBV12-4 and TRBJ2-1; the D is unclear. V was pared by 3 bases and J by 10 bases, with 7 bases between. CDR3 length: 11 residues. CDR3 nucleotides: TGTGCCAGCAGTTTTCTTCGGGAGCAGTTCTTC. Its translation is CASSFLREQFF.